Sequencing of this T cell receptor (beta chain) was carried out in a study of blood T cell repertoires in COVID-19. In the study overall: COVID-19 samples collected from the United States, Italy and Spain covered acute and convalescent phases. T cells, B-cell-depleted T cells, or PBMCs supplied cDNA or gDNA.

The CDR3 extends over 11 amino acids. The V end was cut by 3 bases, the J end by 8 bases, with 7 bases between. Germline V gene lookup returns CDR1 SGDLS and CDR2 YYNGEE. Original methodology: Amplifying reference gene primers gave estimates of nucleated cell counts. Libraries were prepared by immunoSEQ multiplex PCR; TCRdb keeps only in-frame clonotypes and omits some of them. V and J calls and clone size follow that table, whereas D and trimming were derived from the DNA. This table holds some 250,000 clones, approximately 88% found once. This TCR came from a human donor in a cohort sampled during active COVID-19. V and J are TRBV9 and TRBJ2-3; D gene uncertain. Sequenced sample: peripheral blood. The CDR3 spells CASSGRGTQYF. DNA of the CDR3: TGTGCCAGCAGCGGGCGAGGTACGCAGTATTTT.